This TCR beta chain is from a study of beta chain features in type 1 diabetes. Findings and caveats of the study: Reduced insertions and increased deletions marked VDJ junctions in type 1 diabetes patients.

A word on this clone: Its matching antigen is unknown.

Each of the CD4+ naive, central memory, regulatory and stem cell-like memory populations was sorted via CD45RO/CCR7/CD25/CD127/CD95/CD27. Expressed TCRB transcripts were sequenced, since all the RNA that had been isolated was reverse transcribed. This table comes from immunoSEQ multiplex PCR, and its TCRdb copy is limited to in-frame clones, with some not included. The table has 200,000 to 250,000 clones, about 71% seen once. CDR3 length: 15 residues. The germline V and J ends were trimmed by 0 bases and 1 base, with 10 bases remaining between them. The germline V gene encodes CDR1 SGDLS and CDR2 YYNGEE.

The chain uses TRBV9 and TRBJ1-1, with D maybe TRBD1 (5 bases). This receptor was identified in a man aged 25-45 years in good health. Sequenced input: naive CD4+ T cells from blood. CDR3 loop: CASSVGPGKNTEAFF. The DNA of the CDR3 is TGTGCCAGCAGCGTAGGTCCAGGGAAGAACACTGAAGCTTTCTTT.